These T cell receptor beta chains were read from a single sample in a study of blood T cells in healthy people across ages. A single record per CDR3 protein comes from TCRdb applying MiXCR to the 5' RACE reads. The table includes approximately 940,000 distinct CDR3 sequences, roughly 52% detected once. Sequenced sample: blood. The receptors come from a man aged 25 to 40 in good health. Each CDR3 is given with its conserved first and last residue. The D gene is left open where the match is weak. Expanded clones get a size class; other rows say once, few or many, or leave the size out.

>NA|NA|TRBJ1-5|TRBV7-2
CASSHRVDDQPQHF
TGTGCCAGCAGCCACAGGGTGGACGATCAGCCCCAGCATTTT
>NA|NA|TRBJ2-5|TRBV5-1
CASSFGRPQETQYF
TGCGCCAGCAGCTTCGGCAGACCTCAAGAGACCCAGTACTTC
>NA|NA|TRBJ1-2|TRBV10-3
CAISAKGAYGYTF
TGTGCCATCAGTGCAAAAGGGGCCTATGGCTACACCTTC
>TRBD1|NA|TRBJ2-3|TRBV6-2/TRBV6-3
CASSYPGQGSITDTQYF
TGTGCCAGCAGTTATCCAGGACAGGGGAGTATCACAGATACGCAGTATTTT
>NA|NA|TRBJ2-2|TRBV5-1
CASSVQGNPNTGELFF
TGCGCCAGCAGCGTACAGGGAAACCCTAACACCGGGGAGCTGTTTTTT
>NA|few|TRBJ2-7|TRBV29-1
CSVEVWESSYNEQYF
TGCAGCGTTGAAGTTTGGGAGAGCTCCTACAATGAGCAGTACTTC
>TRBD2|NA|TRBJ2-3|TRBV7-2
CASSLEAGGITDTQYF
TGTGCCAGCAGCTTAGAGGCGGGGGGGATCACAGATACGCAGTATTTT
>TRBD1|once|TRBJ2-6|TRBV6-2/TRBV6-3
CASSYFGQGGTGANVLTF
TGTGCCAGCAGTTACTTCGGACAGGGAGGAACTGGGGCCAACGTCCTGACTTTC
>NA|NA|TRBJ2-6|TRBV6-5
CASRTRLGSGANVLTF
TGTGCCAGCAGGACTCGGCTCGGATCTGGGGCCAACGTCCTGACTTTC
>TRBD2|many|TRBJ2-1|TRBV7-2
CASTGAGGHYNEQFF
TGTGCCAGCACCGGGGCGGGGGGGCATTACAATGAGCAGTTCTTC
>TRBD1|NA|TRBJ2-1|TRBV19
CASSIEGTVYNEQFF
TGTGCCAGTAGTATAGAGGGGACAGTCTACAATGAGCAGTTCTTC
>NA|NA|TRBJ1-6|TRBV12-3/TRBV12-4
CASSFQGNSPLHF
TGTGCCAGCAGTTTCCAGGGAAATTCACCCCTCCACTTT
>NA|NA|TRBJ1-2|TRBV3-1
CASSQDQGSYGYTF
TGTGCCAGCAGCCAAGATCAGGGGAGCTATGGCTACACCTTC
>TRBD1|NA|TRBJ1-5|TRBV6-1
CASRETGQGYQPQHF
TGTGCCAGCAGGGAAACAGGACAGGGCTATCAGCCCCAGCATTTT
>TRBD2|NA|TRBJ2-5|TRBV9
CASSVADSGGPYQETQYF
TGTGCCAGCAGCGTAGCGGATAGCGGGGGCCCGTACCAAGAGACCCAGTACTTC
>TRBD1|NA|TRBJ2-1|TRBV27
CASLDRAYNEQFF
TGTGCCAGCCTGGACAGGGCGTACAATGAGCAGTTCTTC
>NA|few|TRBJ2-3|TRBV5-1
CASSLESSASTDTQYF
TGCGCCAGCAGCTTGGAGTCTAGCGCGAGCACAGATACGCAGTATTTT
>TRBD2|NA|TRBJ2-3|TRBV20-1
CRVSGGADTQYF
TGCAGGGTTAGCGGGGGGGCGGATACGCAGTATTTT
>NA|few|TRBJ2-1|TRBV28
CASSFPGPAGHEQFF
TGTGCCAGCAGTTTTCCCGGGCCCGCCGGGCATGAGCAGTTCTTC
>NA|NA|TRBJ2-7|TRBV6-1
CASSEEAGYEQYF
TGTGCCAGCAGTGAAGAGGCAGGCTACGAGCAGTACTTC
>NA|NA|TRBJ2-7|TRBV10-3
CAIKGQGGTTGRSTYEQYF
TGTGCCATCAAGGGGCAGGGTGGGACCACCGGGAGATCCACCTACGAGCAGTACTTC
>NA|NA|TRBJ2-1|TRBV13
CASSLESGRPLETQFF
TGTGCCAGCAGCTTAGAATCGGGGAGGCCTTTAGAGACCCAGTTCTTC
>NA|many|TRBJ2-1|TRBV5-1
CASSPQGTFYNEQFF
TGCGCCAGCAGCCCACAGGGTACCTTCTACAATGAGCAGTTCTTC
>NA|few|TRBJ1-6|TRBV10-3
CAISGQEAGAPLHF
TGTGCCATCAGTGGGCAGGAAGCAGGAGCACCCCTCCACTTT
>NA|NA|TRBJ2-2|TRBV14
CASSLFQTGELFF
TGTGCCAGCAGCCTATTTCAGACCGGGGAGCTGTTTTTT
>TRBD1|NA|TRBJ1-4|TRBV6-5
CASSWDRVNEKLFF
TGTGCCAGCAGCTGGGACAGGGTAAATGAAAAACTGTTTTTT
>NA|NA|TRBJ2-7|TRBV2
CASNADYEQYF
TGTGCCAGCAATGCCGATTACGAGCAGTACTTC
>NA|NA|TRBJ2-7|TRBV5-5
CASSLGLDGDYEQYF
TGTGCCAGCAGCCTCGGTCTCGACGGGGACTACGAGCAGTACTTC
>TRBD2|NA|TRBJ2-7|TRBV4-2
CASSQGARDERESREQYF
TGTGCCAGCAGCCAGGGGGCCCGAGACGAGCGGGAGTCTCGCGAGCAGTACTTC
>NA|once|TRBJ1-5|TRBV21-1
CASSKTSNQPQHF
TGTGCCAGCAGCAAGACGAGCAATCAGCCCCAGCATTTT
>NA|NA|TRBJ1-5|TRBV4-1
CASSQEEGWGNQPQHF
TGCGCCAGCAGCCAAGAGGAAGGGTGGGGGAACCAGCCCCAGCATTTT
>TRBD1|NA|TRBJ1-2|TRBV9
CASTRSPGGRGNYGYTF
TGTGCCAGCACCCGAAGTCCAGGGGGCCGTGGGAACTATGGCTACACCTTC
>NA|few|TRBJ1-2|TRBV7-9
CASSLPTGAWGYTF
TGTGCCAGCAGCTTACCAACGGGGGCTTGGGGCTACACCTTC
>TRBD1|many|TRBJ1-2|TRBV12-3/TRBV12-4
CASSFAPDRYTF
TGTGCCAGCAGTTTTGCCCCGGACAGGTACACCTTC
>TRBD1|NA|TRBJ1-5|TRBV30
CAWNTGTGTQPQHF
TGTGCCTGGAACACCGGGACAGGGACTCAGCCCCAGCATTTT
>NA|NA|TRBJ2-7|TRBV3-1
CASSPGMGGPYEQYF
TGTGCCAGCAGTCCCGGAATGGGGGGCCCCTACGAGCAGTACTTC
>TRBD2|many|TRBJ2-1|TRBV11-3
CASSLVVGLAVDNEQFF
TGTGCCAGCAGCTTAGTAGTCGGGCTAGCGGTCGACAATGAGCAGTTCTTC
>TRBD1|few|TRBJ2-1|TRBV9
CASSWTGQGYNEQFF
TGTGCCAGCAGCTGGACGGGACAGGGTTACAATGAGCAGTTCTTC
>NA|NA|TRBJ2-7|TRBV28
CASTPDVEYSYEQYF
TGTGCCAGCACCCCAGACGTAGAATACTCCTACGAGCAGTACTTC
>TRBD1|NA|TRBJ2-1|TRBV27
CASSLRQGAIDEQFF
TGTGCCAGCAGTTTGAGGCAGGGGGCGATCGATGAGCAGTTCTTC
>TRBD1|NA|TRBJ1-2|TRBV3-1
CASSQATGFNGYTF
TGTGCCAGCAGCCAAGCGACAGGGTTCAATGGCTACACCTTC
>NA|NA|TRBJ1-1|TRBV3-1
CASSRGEGTNTEAFF
TGTGCCAGCAGCCGGGGGGAAGGGACTAACACTGAAGCTTTCTTT
>NA|NA|TRBJ2-5|TRBV4-2
CASSQGARLGLRSETQYF
TGTGCCAGCAGCCAAGGAGCTCGGCTCGGACTCCGGTCCGAGACCCAGTACTTC
>NA|NA|TRBJ2-5|TRBV28
CASSFGQKGSPPYF
TGTGCCAGCAGTTTTGGGCAAAAGGGGTCCCCCCCGTACTTC
>NA|NA|TRBJ1-2|TRBV12-3/TRBV12-4
CASSRLHYGYTF
TGTGCCAGCTCTCGTTTGCACTATGGCTACACCTTC
>TRBD1|NA|TRBJ2-1|TRBV5-4
CASSPDRATNEQFF
TGTGCCAGCAGCCCGGACAGGGCTACCAATGAGCAGTTCTTC
>TRBD2|NA|TRBJ2-3|TRBV7-9
CASSLGLAGNHTQYF
TGTGCCAGCAGCTTAGGACTAGCGGGGAATCATACGCAGTATTTT
>NA|many|TRBJ1-2|TRBV24-1
CATSVSGNGYTF
TGTGCCACCAGTGTGTCAGGGAACGGCTACACCTTC
>NA|NA|TRBJ1-1|TRBV3-1
CASSPLSRGSNTEAFF
TGTGCCAGCAGCCCCCTCTCCCGGGGCTCGAACACTGAAGCTTTCTTT
>NA|many|TRBJ2-5|TRBV12-3/TRBV12-4
CASSLGGSGETQYF
TGTGCCAGCAGCTTAGGGGGGTCAGGAGAGACCCAGTACTTC